Listed below are T cell receptor beta chains from one sample, sequenced in a study of blood T cell repertoires in COVID-19. The repertoire was sequenced with immunoSEQ multiplex PCR; TCRdb's copy has only in-frame clones and lacks some. The table has about 220,000 clones, under 90% seen once. Sequencing was carried out using peripheral blood. The origin of the receptors is a woman aged 60-75 years who had recovered from COVID-19. Both conserved end residues are part of each CDR3. The order of the fields is J gene, V gene, clone size, D gene, CDR3 protein, CDR3 DNA. The D gene is left open where the match is weak. Clone size is given for some rows only: seen once, a few or many times, or a class if the clone is expanded.

>TRBJ1-2|TRBV12-3/TRBV12-4|NA|TRBD1
CASSLGQYGYTF
TGTGCCAGCAGTCTGGGACAGTATGGCTACACCTTC
>TRBJ1-3|TRBV6-5|NA|NA
CASSYSADPRNTIYF
TGTGCCAGCAGTTACTCCGCAGATCCAAGAAACACCATATATTTT
>TRBJ1-4|TRBV10-3|NA|TRBD1
CAISGNPGQQNEKLFF
TGTGCCATCAGCGGGAACCCGGGACAGCAGAATGAAAAACTGTTTTTT
>TRBJ2-2|TRBV24-1|NA|TRBD1
CATSDYGQGSNTGELFF
TGTGCCACCAGTGATTACGGACAGGGATCAAACACCGGGGAGCTGTTTTTT
>TRBJ1-3|TRBV18|NA|NA
CASSPGFPSEGNTIYF
TGTGCCAGCTCACCAGGATTCCCCAGCGAAGGAAACACCATATATTTT
>TRBJ2-1|TRBV5-6|NA|TRBD2
CASSMWTSGGSWNEQFF
TGTGCCAGCAGCATGTGGACTAGCGGGGGGTCCTGGAATGAGCAGTTCTTC
>TRBJ1-1|TRBV11-2|NA|NA
CASTDPSTEAFF
TGTGCCAGCACTGATCCGAGCACTGAAGCTTTCTTT
>TRBJ2-5|TRBV5-8|NA|TRBD1
CASSPGTGGSETQYF
TGTGCCAGCAGCCCTGGGACAGGGGGTTCAGAGACCCAGTACTTC
>TRBJ2-7|TRBV20-1|once|NA
CSASSFQGPTYEQYF
TGCAGTGCTAGTAGCTTTCAGGGGCCCACCTACGAGCAGTACTTC
>TRBJ1-1|TRBV6-5|NA|NA
CASSYTEGDEAFF
TGTGCCAGCAGTTACACAGAGGGGGATGAAGCTTTCTTT
>TRBJ1-4|TRBV6-5|NA|NA
CASTYSATNEKLFF
TGTGCCAGCACCTATTCTGCAACTAATGAAAAACTGTTTTTT
>TRBJ1-1|TRBV6-2/TRBV6-3|NA|NA
CASSYGGREAFF
TGTGCCAGCAGTTACGGGGGCAGGGAAGCTTTCTTT
>TRBJ1-1|TRBV5-1|NA|TRBD1
CASSLGTGVGEAFF
TGCGCCAGCAGCTTGGGGACAGGGGTCGGTGAAGCTTTCTTT
>TRBJ2-1|TRBV12-3/TRBV12-4|NA|NA
CASSFVSAEQFF
TGTGCCAGCAGTTTCGTCTCAGCGGAGCAGTTCTTC
>TRBJ1-2|TRBV2|NA|TRBD1
CASSRTGRGYTF
TGTGCCAGCAGTAGGACAGGGAGGGGCTACACCTTC
>TRBJ1-2|TRBV5-4|few|TRBD1
CASSSWTGGFGYTF
TGTGCCAGCAGCTCATGGACAGGGGGCTTTGGCTACACCTTC
>TRBJ1-1|TRBV30|NA|TRBD1
CAWSVGQGWTEAFF
TGTGCCTGGAGTGTGGGACAGGGTTGGACTGAAGCTTTCTTT
>TRBJ2-3|TRBV11-2|NA|NA
CASNLAGSTDTQYF
TGTGCCAGCAACTTGGCGGGGAGCACAGATACGCAGTATTTT
>TRBJ1-1|TRBV7-2|NA|NA
CASSARRGSDTEAFF
TGTGCCAGCAGCGCCCGCAGGGGCAGTGATACTGAAGCTTTCTTT
>TRBJ2-1|TRBV19|NA|NA
CASSIGGLGEQFF
TGTGCCAGTAGTATAGGAGGGCTAGGTGAGCAGTTCTTC
>TRBJ1-4|TRBV5-5|NA|NA
CASSLSATNEKLFF
TGTGCCAGCAGCTTGAGCGCAACTAATGAAAAACTGTTTTTT
>TRBJ2-5|TRBV9|NA|TRBD2
CASSVGAGGYQETQYF
TGTGCCAGCAGCGTAGGAGCGGGGGGGTACCAAGAGACCCAGTACTTC
>TRBJ1-2|TRBV18|NA|TRBD1
CASSPRTGVNYGYTF
TGTGCCAGCTCACCACGGACAGGCGTTAACTATGGCTACACCTTC
>TRBJ1-1|TRBV5-6|NA|NA
CASSLTGTLNTEAFF
TGTGCCAGCAGCTTGACGGGAACCTTGAACACTGAAGCTTTCTTT
>TRBJ2-3|TRBV11-2|NA|TRBD2
CASSLAPSGGTDTQYF
TGTGCCAGCAGTCTAGCGCCTAGCGGGGGCACAGATACGCAGTATTTT
>TRBJ2-3|TRBV5-1|NA|TRBD2
CASSLEGLAGGTDTQYF
TGCGCCAGCAGCTTGGAGGGACTAGCGGGGGGGACAGATACGCAGTATTTT
>TRBJ1-1|TRBV4-1|NA|TRBD1
CASSQVHRGNTEAFF
TGCGCCAGCAGCCAAGTTCACAGGGGGAACACTGAAGCTTTCTTT
>TRBJ2-2|TRBV7-8|few|NA
CASGPSEYTGELFF
TGTGCCAGCGGGCCTAGCGAATACACCGGGGAGCTGTTTTTT
>TRBJ2-2|TRBV4-1|NA|TRBD2
CASSHFGGGTNTGELFF
TGCGCCAGCAGCCATTTCGGGGGGGGCACGAACACCGGGGAGCTGTTTTTT
>TRBJ2-7|TRBV7-9|NA|NA
CASSLWAAEQYF
TGTGCCAGCAGCTTATGGGCAGCCGAGCAGTACTTC
>TRBJ2-5|TRBV2|NA|NA
CASSDEQGRETQYF
TGTGCCAGCAGCGACGAACAGGGTCGGGAGACCCAGTACTTC
>TRBJ1-6|TRBV6-5|once|NA
CASSYGSEDNSPLHF
TGTGCCAGCAGTTACGGATCAGAGGATAATTCACCCCTCCACTTT
>TRBJ2-1|TRBV19|NA|NA
CASRRSGGEQFF
TGTGCCAGTAGGCGCAGTGGCGGTGAGCAGTTCTTC
>TRBJ1-1|TRBV6-5|once|NA
CASSYFQNTEAFF
TGTGCCAGCAGTTACTTCCAGAACACTGAAGCTTTCTTT
>TRBJ2-4|TRBV9|NA|TRBD1
CASSAGTGFQNIQYF
TGTGCCAGCAGCGCCGGGACAGGGTTTCAAAACATTCAGTACTTC
>TRBJ1-1|TRBV30|NA|NA
CAWSVGAEGEAFF
TGTGCCTGGAGTGTAGGGGCGGAGGGTGAAGCTTTCTTT
>TRBJ2-7|TRBV19|NA|NA
CASSPAGRYEQYF
TGTGCCAGTAGTCCCGCAGGGCGTTACGAGCAGTACTTC